Detailed here is one T cell receptor beta chain. This sample is part of a study of cytomegalovirus exposure and HLA in healthy donors. This PCR relied on a set of 60 Vbeta primers and 13 Jbeta primers. Produced via immunoSEQ multiplex PCR; TCRdb's table is partial and in-frame only. This sample has approximately 110,000 clones, with about 77% found just once. CDR3 size: 14 residues. V was pared by 0 bases and J by 9 bases, with 9 bases of the junction left unmatched. From germline, CDR1 is SGHRS and CDR2 YFSETQ. The sample taken for sequencing was PBMCs. The chain has TRBV5-1 and TRBJ2-7; TRBD1 matches at 7 bases. The TCR comes from a woman in her twenties or thirties in good health and CMV-seropositive. CDR3: CASSLGDSLRAQYF. The CDR3 nucleotides read TGCGCCAGCAGCTTGGGGGACAGTCTACGGGCGCAGTACTTC.